Given below is one T cell receptor beta chain in context. The data stem from a study of blood T cell repertoires in COVID-19. On the study more broadly: Acute and convalescent COVID-19 samples came from the United States, Italy and Spain. Sources were T cells, B-cell-depleted T cells, or PBMCs; the material itself was cDNA or gDNA.

Methods used by the authors: For nucleated cells, counts were estimated from reference gene primer amplification. Using immunoSEQ multiplex PCR, the repertoire was profiled, and TCRdb retains in-frame clones only, with some absent. That table gives V, J and clone size, and the DNA gave D and trimming. This sample has more than 65,000 clones, with 60% to 80% found just once. CDR1 SGHTA and CDR2 FQGNSA come from the germline V gene. Trimming cost V 2 bases and J 8 bases; bases outside gene matches: 11. This CDR3 has 15 amino acids. The J gene is TRBJ1-2, the V gene TRBV7-2; 7 positions match TRBD1. The specimen was peripheral blood. The sequence was obtained from a man aged 60 to 69 with acute or convalescent COVID-19. Here the CDR3 reads CASSLLYGRGTGYTF. CDR3 coding DNA: TGTGCCAGCAGCTTACTTTATGGCAGGGGGACAGGCTACACCTTC. Variable domain in full (rest from reference TRBV7-2 and TRBJ1-2): GAGVSQSPSNKVTEKGKDVELRCDPISGHTALYWYRQSLGQGLEFLIYFQGNSAPDKSGLPSDRFSAERTGGSVSTLTIQRTQQEDSAVYLCASSLLYGRGTGYTFGSGTRLTVV.